This T cell receptor beta chain was sequenced for a study of T cell responses to AZD1222 COVID-19 vaccine. Profiling relied on immunoSEQ multiplex PCR, and the TCRdb table lists in-frame clones only, not all of them. This table has about 170,000 clones, roughly 89% appearing once. In the case of this clone: Its antigen is not known.

Study-level findings and limits: The donor group comprised mostly white British people and more females; the analysis possibly underestimated clonal diversity. Spike-spanning, vaccine-associated CD4 TCRs were dominant at 160-218 and 743-854.

Second doses were pooled across both intervals (about 4 or about 12 weeks). With 6 bases clipped from V and 6 bases from J, the junction kept 9 bases outside the gene matches. The CDR3 has 14 amino acids. Germline CDR1 reads KGHSH; CDR2 reads LQKENI. V is TRBV18 and J is TRBJ1-1, with 8 bases identical to TRBD1. The sequencing here drew on peripheral blood, taken 28 days after the second AZD1222 dose. The clonotype was recovered from an adult who received the AZD1222 COVID-19 vaccine. The CDR3 is CASSRDRGRPEAFF. In nucleotides, the CDR3 is TGTGCCAGCTCCCGCGACAGGGGCCGCCCTGAAGCTTTCTTT.